The present entry profiles one TCR beta chain with its context. These data belong to a study of T cells after yellow fever vaccination. CDR3 size: 16 residues. V trimming: 3 bases; J trimming: 1 base; junction bases outside the gene matches: 3. Germline-derived CDR1 and CDR2 are DFQATT and SNEGSKA (reference sequence). TCRdb analysed the 5' RACE reads with MiXCR anew, one entry per CDR3 protein. The sample shows some 390,000 distinct CDR3 sequences, around 6.5% of them seen only once. The material sequenced was PBMCs, taken 5 days after the yellow fever booster vaccination. The gene calls are TRBV20-1 and TRBJ2-3, with 14 bases identical to TRBD2. The clonotype originates from a man younger than 40 who received the YFV17D yellow fever vaccine. The DNA for the CDR3 is TGCAGTGCTAGGGGACTAGCGGGAGTGGGCACAGATACGCAGTATTTT. Translating gives CSARGLAGVGTDTQYF.